This T cell receptor (beta chain) was sequenced for a study of cytomegalovirus exposure and HLA in healthy donors. Whole-study findings and limits: A cluster of highly shared sequence variants was likely a sequencing artifact. For presence/absence analyses, sequencing depth was assumed to be roughly uniform across donors. According to an earlier analysis, most TCR beta V segments yielded productive rearrangements about 90% or about 30% of the time. Later analysis showed most CMV-associated TCR beta chains appearing HLA-restricted.

PCR amplification relied on 60 Vbeta primers (plus 13 Jbeta primers). Assay used: immunoSEQ multiplex PCR; TCRdb lists only in-frame clones, some missing. Seen here are 90,000 to 150,000 clones, roughly 79% observed once, and the top ten hold about 2.4%. J lost 5 bases, V lost 7 bases, and 4 bases had no gene match. From germline, CDR1 is MNHEY and CDR2 SVGAGI. The CDR3 is 12 residues long. This clone came up a few times. No antigen is known for it. The V call is TRBV6-5, the J call TRBJ1-1, with 7 nucleotides matching TRBD1. The material sequenced was PBMCs. The sequence derives from a woman aged 40 to 50 in good health and CMV-seronegative. The CDR3 here is CASKKQGTEAFF. The CDR3 DNA reads as TGTGCCAGCAAAAAACAGGGGACTGAAGCTTTCTTT.